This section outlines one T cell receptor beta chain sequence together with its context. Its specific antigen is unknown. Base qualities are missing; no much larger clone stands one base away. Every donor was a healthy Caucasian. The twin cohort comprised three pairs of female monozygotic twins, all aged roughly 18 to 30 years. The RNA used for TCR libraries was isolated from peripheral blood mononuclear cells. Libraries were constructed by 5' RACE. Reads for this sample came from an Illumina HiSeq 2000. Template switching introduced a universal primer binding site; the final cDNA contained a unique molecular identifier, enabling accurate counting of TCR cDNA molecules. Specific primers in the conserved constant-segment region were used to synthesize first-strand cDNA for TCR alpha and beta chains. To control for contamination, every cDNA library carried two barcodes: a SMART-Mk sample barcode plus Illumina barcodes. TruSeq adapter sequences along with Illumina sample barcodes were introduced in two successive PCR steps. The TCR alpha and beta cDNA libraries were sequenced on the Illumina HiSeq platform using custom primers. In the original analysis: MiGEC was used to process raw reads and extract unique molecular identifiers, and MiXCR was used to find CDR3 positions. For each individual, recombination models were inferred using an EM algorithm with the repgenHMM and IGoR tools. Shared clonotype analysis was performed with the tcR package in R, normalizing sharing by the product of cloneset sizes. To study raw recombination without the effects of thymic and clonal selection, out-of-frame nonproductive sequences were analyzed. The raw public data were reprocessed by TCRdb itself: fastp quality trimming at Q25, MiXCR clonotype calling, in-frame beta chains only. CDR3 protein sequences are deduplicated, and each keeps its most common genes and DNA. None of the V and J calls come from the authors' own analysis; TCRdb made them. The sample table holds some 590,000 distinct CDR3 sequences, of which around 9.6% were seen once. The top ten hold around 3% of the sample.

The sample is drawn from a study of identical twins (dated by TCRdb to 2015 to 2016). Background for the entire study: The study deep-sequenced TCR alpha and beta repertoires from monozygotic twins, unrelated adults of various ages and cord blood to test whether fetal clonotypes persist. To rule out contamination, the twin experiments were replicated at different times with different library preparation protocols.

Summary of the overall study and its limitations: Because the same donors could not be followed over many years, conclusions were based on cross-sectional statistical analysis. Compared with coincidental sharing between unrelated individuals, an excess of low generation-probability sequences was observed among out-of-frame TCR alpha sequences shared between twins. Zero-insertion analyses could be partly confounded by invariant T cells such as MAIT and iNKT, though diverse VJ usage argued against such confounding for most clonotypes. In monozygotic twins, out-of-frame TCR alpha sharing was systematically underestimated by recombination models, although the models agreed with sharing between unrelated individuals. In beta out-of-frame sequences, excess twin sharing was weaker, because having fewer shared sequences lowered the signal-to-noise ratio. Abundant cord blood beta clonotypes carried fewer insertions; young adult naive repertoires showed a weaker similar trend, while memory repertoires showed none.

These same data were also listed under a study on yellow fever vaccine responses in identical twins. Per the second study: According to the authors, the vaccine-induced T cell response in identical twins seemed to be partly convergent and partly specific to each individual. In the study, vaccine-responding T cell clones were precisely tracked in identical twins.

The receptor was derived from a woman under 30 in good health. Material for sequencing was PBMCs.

The CDR3 corresponds to CASSPGPESTDTQYF. Here is the DNA: TGCGCCAGCAGCCCGGGACCCGAGAGCACAGATACGCAGTATTTT. Recombination joined TRBV5-1 with TRBJ2-3; the D gene could be TRBD1 or TRBD2, each one agreeing over 5 bases. V and J lose 4 bases and 0 bases, and a span of 12 bases separates them. As encoded in the germline V gene, CDR1 is SGHRS while CDR2 is YFSETQ. Inclusive of the bounding cysteine and phenylalanine, the CDR3 is 15 residues long. Just the 45-base CDR3 DNA is kept, in frame starting at base 1.